One and the same sample provided the 13 T cell receptor beta chains below, sequenced in a study of T cell responses to AZD1222 COVID-19 vaccine. Libraries were prepared by immunoSEQ multiplex PCR; TCRdb keeps only in-frame clonotypes and omits some of them. The sample has around 150,000 clones; 85% to 95% are singletons. Sequenced here: peripheral blood, sampled on day 0 of AZD1222 vaccination. All receptors come from an adult in good health.

The chain joins TRBV5-6 to TRBJ1-6, with 7 bases that match TRBD1. Germline V gene data show CDR1 as SGHDT and CDR2 as YYEEEE. The CDR3 is 15 residues long. J was trimmed by 9 bases and V by 4 bases; bases with no gene match: 10. This CDR3 is CASSRRATGSSPLHF. In DNA, the CDR3 is TGTGCCAGCAGCCGACGCGCGACAGGGTCTTCACCCCTCCACTTT.

The rearrangement joins TRBV28 to TRBJ2-1, with a tentative D call TRBD2 (7 bases). The CDR3 length is 14 residues. Germline V CDR1 and CDR2: MDHEN, SYDVKM. V gave up 3 bases and J gave up 6 bases, with 12 bases separating them. CDR3 bases: TGTGCCAGCAGTTTGGGAGGGGGGTCCAATGAGCAGTTCTTC. Protein: CASSLGGGSNEQFF.

The gene calls are TRBV28 and TRBJ1-1; D possibly corresponds to TRBD1 (6 bases). With 3 bases removed from V and 4 bases from J, the gap between germline ends came to 12 bases. CDR1 is MDHEN, CDR2 SYDVKM, per germline. The CDR3 has 14 amino acids. In DNA, the CDR3 is TGTGCCAGCAGTTTCAGGGGTTATAGCACTGAAGCTTTCTTT. It encodes CASSFRGYSTEAFF.

This clone was detected once. This sequence joins TRBV19 and TRBJ1-2; TRBD1 might be the D (6 bases). Germline V gene sequence: CDR1 LNHDA, CDR2 SQIVND (reference sequence). Trimming stripped 10 bases from V and 5 bases from J, with 11 bases between. This CDR3 spans 11 amino acids. DNA of the CDR3: TGTGCCATCGAAGGGGGTTATGGCTACACCTTC. Translated, it gives CAIEGGYGYTF.

CDR3 sequence: CASSWGQSQETQYF. CDR3 sequence (DNA): TGCGCCAGCAGCTGGGGACAGAGTCAAGAGACCCAGTACTTC. This chain links TRBV5-1 with TRBJ2-5; 7 positions match TRBD1. The CDR3 is made up of 14 amino acids. V lost 3 bases to trimming and J lost 2 bases; unmatched junction nucleotides: 4. Germline CDR1 and CDR2: SGHRS and YFSETQ.

The J gene is TRBJ2-3, the V gene TRBV7-9, with D hard to call. Trimming stripped 0 bases from V and 0 bases from J, with 7 bases between. CDR3 size: 15 residues. The germline gives CDR1 SEHNR, CDR2 FQNEAQ (reference sequence). The CDR3 region is CASSLAAASTDTQYF. The CDR3 coding sequence is TGTGCCAGCAGCTTAGCCGCGGCTAGCACAGATACGCAGTATTTT.

V is TRBV7-2 and J is TRBJ1-2, with 11 bases aligning to TRBD1. CDR3 length: 13 residues. Germline trimming cut 4 bases from V and 8 bases from J; bases unmatched to any gene: 3. In germline, CDR1 is SGHTA, CDR2 FQGNSA. The CDR3 DNA sequence: TGTGCCAGCAGCTCGGGACAGGGGGTGGGCTACACCTTC. Translation: CASSSGQGVGYTF.

The gene calls are TRBV3-1 (or the pseudogene TRBV3-2) and TRBJ2-7; D not certain. Germline assignment: CDR1 LGHDT and CDR2 YNNKEL (reference sequence). The CDR3 totals 15 residues. Trimming pared 1 base from V and 1 base from J, leaving 11 bases between. CDR3 loop: CASSQAPGGSYEQYF. Here the CDR3 DNA reads TGTGCCAGCAGCCAAGCTCCCGGTGGGTCCTACGAGCAGTACTTC.

The chain has TRBV5-1 and TRBJ2-1, with 7 bases aligning to TRBD2. Germline lookup yields CDR1 SGHRS and CDR2 YFSETQ. The CDR3 loop spans 13 amino acids. Trimming removed 2 bases from V and 6 bases from J; junction bases left unmatched: 2. In DNA form, the CDR3 reads TGCGCCAGCAGCTTAGCGGGGCCCAATGAGCAGTTCTTC. This translates into CASSLAGPNEQFF.

For the CDR3, the DNA is TGTGCCAGCAGCCCGTACAGGGGCCGTTCCGGGGAGCTGTTTTTT. It encodes CASSPYRGRSGELFF. The rearrangement uses TRBV5-4 and TRBJ2-2, with 7 bases fitting TRBD1. CDR3 length: 15 amino acids. From germline, CDR1 is SGHNT and CDR2 YYREEE (reference sequence). V shed 4 bases and J 6 bases; nucleotides not matched to a gene: 9.

V usage is TRBV24-1 and J usage is TRBJ1-5; TRBD1 aligns across 7 bases. Germline CDR1 is KGHDR and CDR2 is SFDVKD. Losses at the gene ends were 3 bases for V and 6 bases for J; bases not matched to a gene: 4. This CDR3 has 14 residues. For the CDR3, the DNA is TGTGCCACCAGTGATCTGGGACAGCGTCAGCCCCAGCATTTT. It is translated as CATSDLGQRQPQHF.

The gene calls are TRBV18 and TRBJ1-1; 8 nucleotides agree with TRBD1. With V trimmed by 3 bases and J by 7 bases, 10 bases remained unmatched. This CDR3 is built from 15 residues. The germline V gene has CDR1 KGHSH and CDR2 LQKENI. Here the CDR3 reads CASSPYRDRPFEAFF. The CDR3 DNA reads TGTGCCAGCTCACCTTACCGGGACAGGCCCTTTGAAGCTTTCTTT.

The V and J genes are TRBV4-1 and TRBJ1-3, with D possibly being TRBD1 (5 bases). Germline CDR1 MGHRA, CDR2 YSYEKL. Deletions cut 0 bases from V and 3 bases from J, with 15 bases between. The CDR3 is 17 residues long. CDR3 protein: CASSQDPTGRVGNTIYF. For the CDR3, the DNA is TGCGCCAGCAGCCAAGATCCTACAGGCCGCGTTGGAAACACCATATATTTT.